This is a list of T cell receptor beta chains from one sample in a study of metastatic and nonmetastatic thyroid tumors. MiXCR reprocessed the PCR reads for TCRdb. Of around 35,000 clones in the sample, approximately 16% were seen once. Material for sequencing was blood. The receptor source for this set is a female donor with papillary thyroid cancer or a benign thyroid nodule (not recorded which). Some clones in this sample may be carry-over from other donors' samples. Both conserved end residues are part of each CDR3. Fields, in order: V gene, D gene, J gene, clone size, CDR3 DNA, CDR3 protein. D genes are given only for firm matches. Only part of the rows carry a size: once, few, many, or a class if the clone is expanded.

v_call: TRBV6-5
d_call: NA
j_call: TRBJ2-5
clone_size: NA
cdr3_nt: TGTGTCAGCATTTACTCTCGCGGGGCTCCGTCGAGGAAAGAGACCCAGTACTTC
cdr3_aa: CVSIYSRGAPSRKETQYF

v_call: TRBV27
d_call: TRBD1
j_call: TRBJ1-6
clone_size: NA
cdr3_nt: TGTGCCAGCGCAGATACCGGGACAGATAATTCACCCCTCCACTTT
cdr3_aa: CASADTGTDNSPLHF

v_call: TRBV20-1
d_call: NA
j_call: TRBJ2-1
clone_size: NA
cdr3_nt: TGCAGTGCCAGACTCGAGGCAGACAATGAGCAGTTCTTC
cdr3_aa: CSARLEADNEQFF

v_call: TRBV19
d_call: TRBD2
j_call: TRBJ2-3
clone_size: many
cdr3_nt: TGTGCCAGTAGTATCGGACTAGCGGGATCAGATACGCAGTATTTT
cdr3_aa: CASSIGLAGSDTQYF

v_call: TRBV6-2/TRBV6-3
d_call: NA
j_call: TRBJ2-2
clone_size: NA
cdr3_nt: TGTGCCAGCATACTCCGCGACGGGACCGGGGAGCTGTTTTTT
cdr3_aa: CASILRDGTGELFF

v_call: TRBV20-1
d_call: TRBD1
j_call: TRBJ2-6
clone_size: NA
cdr3_nt: TGCATTGCTAGATCTCTCAAAAACAGGGGGCGACGACCTGGGGCCAACGTCCTGACCTTC
cdr3_aa: CIARSLKNRGRRPGANVLTF

v_call: TRBV11-1
d_call: TRBD2
j_call: TRBJ2-1
clone_size: few
cdr3_nt: TGTGCCAGCAGCTTAGCGCAGGGACTAGCGGGCACCTACAATGAGCAGTTCTTC
cdr3_aa: CASSLAQGLAGTYNEQFF

v_call: TRBV28
d_call: NA
j_call: TRBJ1-1
clone_size: NA
cdr3_nt: TGTGCCAGCAGTTTGTCGAGCAAGGGGTCACCTGAAGCTTTCTTT
cdr3_aa: CASSLSSKGSPEAFF

v_call: TRBV11-2
d_call: NA
j_call: TRBJ1-2
clone_size: many
cdr3_nt: TGTGCCAGCAGCCCTGAGTGGACAGACTATGGCTACACCTTC
cdr3_aa: CASSPEWTDYGYTF

v_call: TRBV27
d_call: NA
j_call: TRBJ2-7
clone_size: many
cdr3_nt: TGTGCCAGCAGTTTATCGGGGCTAGGGGAGCAGTACTTC
cdr3_aa: CASSLSGLGEQYF

v_call: TRBV6-1
d_call: NA
j_call: TRBJ2-1
clone_size: many
cdr3_nt: TGTGCCAGCAGCCTCGATGAGCAGTTCTTC
cdr3_aa: CASSLDEQFF

v_call: TRBV20-1
d_call: NA
j_call: TRBJ2-7
clone_size: many
cdr3_nt: TGCAGTGCTAGGTCGGTTCGCGAGCAGTACTTC
cdr3_aa: CSARSVREQYF

v_call: TRBV4-1
d_call: NA
j_call: TRBJ2-5
clone_size: NA
cdr3_nt: TGCGCCAGCAGCCATTATTATCGGGACGGGTGCAGGGAGACCCAGTACTTC
cdr3_aa: CASSHYYRDGCRETQYF

v_call: TRBV12-3/TRBV12-4
d_call: NA
j_call: TRBJ1-1
clone_size: NA
cdr3_nt: TGTGCCAGCAGTTTAGGGACAGAGGCTTTCTTT
cdr3_aa: CASSLGTEAFF

v_call: TRBV20-1
d_call: NA
j_call: TRBJ1-2
clone_size: NA
cdr3_nt: TGCAGTGCGATCGGGGGTACAAGGGGTTATGGCTACACCTTC
cdr3_aa: CSAIGGTRGYGYTF

v_call: TRBV15
d_call: NA
j_call: TRBJ2-5
clone_size: many
cdr3_nt: TGTGCCACCAGCAGGGCCGGGACCTACTTC
cdr3_aa: CATSRAGTYF

v_call: TRBV6-1
d_call: NA
j_call: TRBJ1-5
clone_size: NA
cdr3_nt: TGTGCCAGCGCGCCGACTTCCACTGCCTATCAGCCCCAGCATTTT
cdr3_aa: CASAPTSTAYQPQHF

v_call: TRBV29-1
d_call: TRBD1
j_call: TRBJ2-3
clone_size: many
cdr3_nt: TGCAGCGGGGGACAGACAGATACGCAGTATTTT
cdr3_aa: CSGGQTDTQYF

v_call: TRBV6-1
d_call: NA
j_call: TRBJ2-7
clone_size: many
cdr3_nt: TGTGCCAGCACCCCCCGGGACCCAACCGCCTACGAGCAGTACTTC
cdr3_aa: CASTPRDPTAYEQYF

v_call: TRBV11-1
d_call: NA
j_call: TRBJ2-1
clone_size: few
cdr3_nt: TGTGCCAGCAGCAAGGACCCGCACAGGGTAGGTGGTGAGCAGTTCTTC
cdr3_aa: CASSKDPHRVGGEQFF

v_call: TRBV4-2
d_call: NA
j_call: TRBJ1-3
clone_size: many
cdr3_nt: TGTGCCAGCAGCCTGCGGAGTGATGGCGGTGTCAACACCATATATTTT
cdr3_aa: CASSLRSDGGVNTIYF

v_call: TRBV6-1
d_call: NA
j_call: TRBJ2-6
clone_size: few
cdr3_nt: TGTGCCGGCAGTGAAGTATCCGGTTCTGGGGCCAACGTCCTGACTTTC
cdr3_aa: CAGSEVSGSGANVLTF

v_call: TRBV6-1
d_call: TRBD2
j_call: TRBJ2-7
clone_size: NA
cdr3_nt: TGTGCCAGCAGCAGCACCGGGGACTATCGGAGGCAGTACTTC
cdr3_aa: CASSSTGDYRRQYF

v_call: TRBV6-1
d_call: NA
j_call: TRBJ2-7
clone_size: many
cdr3_nt: TGTGCCAGCACATTGTCCGGCAGCATCTACGAGCAGTACTTC
cdr3_aa: CASTLSGSIYEQYF

v_call: TRBV9
d_call: NA
j_call: TRBJ2-7
clone_size: NA
cdr3_nt: TGTGCCAGCAGCGTCCGGACTTATAGCGAACTCTACGAGCAGTACTTC
cdr3_aa: CASSVRTYSELYEQYF